Each of the 24 T cell receptor beta chains below was sequenced from the same sample in a study of early T cells in non-severe SARS-CoV-2 infection (dated by TCRdb to about 2021). Receptors were amplified or captured by 5' RACE. Sequenced on a NextSeq 500. Clones were called with MiXCR by TCRdb after fastp trimmed the public reads at Q25, and only in-frame beta chains were retained. All rows with the same CDR3 protein become a single entry with the most common DNA and genes. For this sample there are 45,000 to 55,000 distinct CDR3 sequences; about 9.8% appear just once. The ten largest clonotypes hold about 8.3% of the sample. Sequencing was done on a sample of whole blood. These receptors came from an adult who was a healthcare worker with PCR-confirmed SARS-CoV-2 infection or an uninfected control (not recorded which).

Points on this clonotype: This may arise from a read error, as a much more abundant clone is one base away. The chain couples TRBV27 to TRBJ2-1; tentatively, D is TRBD2 (5 bases). CDR3 length: 13 residues. The V end lost 5 bases, the J end lost 2 bases, and 7 bases lay between the germline ends. Germline V lookup: CDR1 MNHEY, CDR2 SMNVEV (reference sequence). Here the CDR3 DNA reads TGTGCCAGCAGTCCCGGGGCCTACAATGAGCAGTTCTTC. It translates to CASSPGAYNEQFF.

In its sample, this clonotype was seen many times. This rearrangement joins TRBV6-5 to TRBJ2-5; D unclear. This CDR3 region has 14 residues. Trimming shortened V by 2 bases and J by 4 bases, and 11 bases separated the two germline ends. Germline CDR1 MNHEY, CDR2 SVGAGI. CDR3 nucleotides: TGTGCCAGCAGTTACAGGACCCTTCCAGAGACCCAGTACTTC. Amino acids: CASSYRTLPETQYF.

This clonotype came up a few times. V usage is TRBV20-1 and J usage is TRBJ2-6, with 9 positions matching TRBD1. Germline V lookup: CDR1 DFQATT, CDR2 SNEGSKA (reference sequence). The ends lost 3 bases at V and 5 bases at J; junction bases unmatched: 5. The CDR3 loop spans 15 amino acids. The CDR3 sequence is CSASPGQGWANVLTF. The CDR3 region has the DNA TGCAGTGCTAGCCCCGGACAGGGGTGGGCCAACGTCCTGACTTTC.

The gene calls are TRBV4-1 and TRBJ2-1, with TRBD2 matching 9 bases. This CDR3 has 14 amino acids. From germline, CDR1 is MGHRA and CDR2 YSYEKL. V gave up 8 bases and J gave up 3 bases; unmatched junction bases: 5. The CDR3 sequence is CASSSGAYYNEQFF. The CDR3 DNA sequence: TGCGCCAGCTCTAGCGGGGCTTACTACAATGAGCAGTTCTTC.

This clonotype has just a few counts. The chain employs TRBV6-1 and TRBJ1-3; D unclear. CDR3 length equals 14 residues. Trimming took off 3 bases at V and 4 bases at J, with 10 bases between the two ends. CDR1 and CDR2 from the germline V gene are MNHNS and SASEGT. CDR3 amino acids: CASSETARGNTIYF. The CDR3 region has the DNA TGTGCCAGCAGTGAGACGGCCAGAGGAAACACCATATATTTT.

In its sample, this clonotype was seen a few times. The chain uses TRBV4-2 and TRBJ1-1; D is uncertain. V lost 0 bases to trimming and J lost 1 base, with 15 bases between them. CDR3 length: 17 residues. Per germline, CDR1 LGHNA and CDR2 YNFKEQ. The CDR3 nucleotides read TGTGCCAGCAGCCAAGATTCAACCCGGGGAAGGAACACTGAAGCTTTCTTT. Its protein product is CASSQDSTRGRNTEAFF.

This clonotype was recorded many times. The chain joins TRBV6-5 to TRBJ2-2, with no clear D. CDR3 length equals 15 residues. Germline values: CDR1 MNHEY, CDR2 SVGAGI. The V end was cut by 0 bases, the J end by 1 base, with 6 bases between. CDR3 bases: TGTGCCAGCAGTTACTCCGACTTGAACACCGGGGAGCTGTTTTTT. It is translated as CASSYSDLNTGELFF.

The chain combines TRBV7-9 with TRBJ1-4, with 7 bases fitting TRBD1. CDR1 SEHNR and CDR2 FQNEAQ come from the germline V gene (reference sequence). The CDR3 consists of 15 residues. V was clipped by 5 bases and J by 5 bases; unmatched bases: 8. The CDR3 sequence: CASSRPDRTNEKLFF. Written as DNA, the CDR3 is TGTGCCAGCAGCCGCCCGGACAGGACCAATGAAAAACTGTTTTTT.

There are a few counts of this clonotype. At one end the junction does not follow the germline gene, possibly because of a read error. The chain carries TRBV29-1 and TRBJ2-2; D gene unclear. Germline V gene lookup returns CDR1 SQVTM and CDR2 ANQGSEA. This CDR3 contains 11 residues. Here the CDR3 DNA reads TGCAGCGTTGAGAACGCCGGGGAGCTGTTTTTT. Protein sequence: CSVENAGELFF.

This clonotype was seen only a few times. The chain has TRBV29-1 and TRBJ2-3; no firm D call. The CDR3 covers 13 residues. Germline assignment: CDR1 SQVTM and CDR2 ANQGSEA. V was trimmed by 8 bases and J by 4 bases, leaving 16 bases between them. CDR3 residues: CSHSPLGPDTQYF. In DNA form, the CDR3 reads TGCAGCCATTCTCCCCTCGGACCAGATACGCAGTATTTT.

The sample holds many counts of this clonotype. This chain joins TRBV20-1 and TRBJ2-1; a possible D gene is TRBD2 (5 bases). The CDR3 has 13 residues. CDR1 DFQATT and CDR2 SNEGSKA come from the germline V gene (reference sequence). Trimming cost V 0 bases and J 7 bases, with 10 bases left between them. The CDR3, as DNA: TGCAGTGCTAGAGATCGGGGTGGGAATGAGCAGTTCTTC. Protein product: CSARDRGGNEQFF.

This clonotype was seen at least ten times. This sequence joins TRBV29-1 and TRBJ1-2; D might be TRBD1 (5 bases). The CDR3 length is 15 residues. Germline loops: CDR1 SQVTM, CDR2 ANQGSEA. V was pared by 3 bases and J by 7 bases, with 21 bases between. CDR3 protein: CSVEVQGTVFGGYTF. The CDR3 coding sequence is TGCAGCGTTGAGGTTCAGGGAACGGTCTTCGGTGGCTACACCTTC.

At least ten counts were recorded for this clonotype. J is TRBJ1-5 and V is TRBV27, with unresolved D. The germline V gene encodes CDR1 MNHEY and CDR2 SMNVEV (reference sequence). V was cut by 6 bases and J by 4 bases, with 10 bases left in between. The CDR3 runs to 13 residues. CDR3 bases: TGTGCCAGCAGCCTCGCTGTGAATCAGCCCCAGCATTTT. It specifies CASSLAVNQPQHF.

As concerns this clonotype: This may arise from a read error, as a much more abundant clone is one base away. The chain uses TRBV6-1 and TRBJ2-2, with D possibly matching TRBD2 (6 bases). The CDR3 is 16 amino acids. Trimming shortened V by 8 bases and J by 2 bases, and 18 bases separated the two germline ends. In germline, CDR1 is MNHNS, CDR2 SASEGT. This chain's CDR3 is CASGGTRSGNTGELFF. Written as DNA, the CDR3 is TGTGCCAGCGGCGGGACCCGTAGCGGTAACACCGGGGAGCTGTTTTTT.

This clonotype was observed many times. The chain recombines TRBV7-9 with TRBJ1-2; D is ambiguous. Trimming stripped 4 bases from V and 6 bases from J, with 21 bases between. The CDR3 runs 16 residues. The germline V gene encodes CDR1 SEHNR and CDR2 FQNEAQ (reference sequence). CDR3 in DNA: TGTGCCAGCAGCTACGTCCATAGAGGCCGCGCGGATGGCTACACCTTC. It specifies CASSYVHRGRADGYTF.

There are many counts of this clonotype. The chain links TRBV5-1 to TRBJ2-6; weak D call: TRBD1 (5 bases). The CDR3 consists of 15 residues. V lost 5 bases to trimming and J lost 0 bases, with 9 bases between them. CDR1 is SGHRS, CDR2 YFSETQ, per germline. This CDR3 is CASSDSISGANVLTF. The CDR3 DNA reads TGCGCCAGCAGTGACAGCATCTCTGGGGCCAACGTCCTGACTTTC.

The CDR3 is CASSFGLAGINEQFF. The CDR3 bases are TGTGCCAGCAGCTTCGGACTAGCGGGAATCAATGAGCAGTTCTTC. The chain combines TRBV7-2 with TRBJ2-1; 12 nucleotides agree with TRBD2. This CDR3 has 15 residues. CDR1 SGHTA and CDR2 FQGNSA come from the germline V gene. J was trimmed by 6 bases and V by 3 bases; bases with no gene match: 3.

The V gene is TRBV20-1, the J gene TRBJ2-5; TRBD2 aligns across 15 bases. This CDR3 comprises 15 residues. Germline V gene data show CDR1 as DFQATT and CDR2 as SNEGSKA (reference sequence). Trimming took 8 bases from V and 4 from J; bases not matched to a gene: 8. The CDR3 is CSSASGLAGGETQYF. In DNA form, the CDR3 reads TGCAGTTCAGCCTCGGGACTAGCGGGAGGAGAGACCCAGTACTTC.

The CDR3 DNA is TGTGCCAGCAGCTTAGACCCGGTGTCGAGCAATCAGCCCCAGCATTTT. It encodes CASSLDPVSSNQPQHF. The chain joins TRBV7-8 to TRBJ1-5; D not resolved. In germline, CDR1 is SGHVS, CDR2 FQNEAQ. Trimming pared 1 base from V and 1 base from J, leaving 11 bases between. The CDR3 runs 16 residues.

V usage is TRBV2 and J usage is TRBJ2-5; TRBD2 aligns across 8 bases. Per the germline V gene, CDR1 is SNHLY and CDR2 is FYNNEI. This CDR3 has 13 amino acids. Trimming cost V 6 bases and J 2 bases; bases outside gene matches: 2. This CDR3 is CASRGGGQETQYF. CDR3 in DNA: TGTGCCAGCAGGGGCGGGGGGCAAGAGACCCAGTACTTC.

The chain links TRBV19 to TRBJ1-5, with no clear D. The CDR3 consists of 12 residues. Germline V gives CDR1 LNHDA, CDR2 SQIVND (reference sequence). Trimming took off 4 bases at V and 5 bases at J, with 6 bases between the two ends. The CDR3 DNA follows: TGTGCCAGTAGTAGGGCGGATCAGCCCCAGCATTTT. This sequence encodes CASSRADQPQHF.

V is TRBV9 and J is TRBJ2-3; D ambiguous. The germline CDR1 and CDR2 sequences are SGDLS and YYNGEE. V lost 0 bases, J lost 0 bases, and 11 bases lay in between. This CDR3 has 16 amino acids. CDR3: CASSVEGSSSTDTQYF. CDR3 bases: TGTGCCAGCAGCGTAGAGGGCAGCTCTAGCACAGATACGCAGTATTTT.

V gene TRBV27 combines with J gene TRBJ2-3; D gene unclear. There are 17 residues in the CDR3. CDR1 is MNHEY, CDR2 SMNVEV, per germline (reference sequence). The germline V and J ends were trimmed by 1 base and 1 base, with 15 bases remaining between them. CDR3 loop: CASSLLHGGTRTDTQYF. Here the CDR3 DNA reads TGTGCCAGCAGTTTATTGCACGGCGGTACCCGCACAGATACGCAGTATTTT.

This clonotype was recorded many times. The chain recombines TRBV5-1 with TRBJ2-7, with D unclear. The V gene's germline CDR1 is SGHRS and CDR2 YFSETQ. Trimming cost V 0 bases and J 0 bases, with 13 bases left between them. The CDR3 is 16 amino acids. The CDR3 protein is CASSLASAGPSYEQYF. CDR3 nucleotides: TGCGCCAGCAGCTTGGCCTCCGCAGGTCCCTCCTACGAGCAGTACTTC.